This T cell receptor (beta chain) was recovered during a study of blood T cell repertoires in COVID-19. Profiling relied on immunoSEQ multiplex PCR, and the TCRdb table lists in-frame clones only, not all of them. There are around 310,000 clones in the sample; around 90% occur only once, and approximately 0.98% lies in the top ten. V lost 5 bases to trimming and J lost 7 bases; unmatched junction nucleotides: 3. Germline values: CDR1 SGDLS, CDR2 YYNGEE. The CDR3 covers 13 residues. Seattle's enrolled individuals joined amid active infection and were then monitored longitudinally. The V and J genes are TRBV9 and TRBJ1-4; 9 positions agree with TRBD1. The receptor's source is a woman aged 40 to 50 with COVID-19, enrolled during active disease. The source material was peripheral blood. DNA of the CDR3: TGTGCCAGCAGACCGACAGGGGGTGAAAAACTGTTTTTT. Translated: CASRPTGGEKLFF.